The rows below give T cell receptor beta chains drawn from one sample of a study of shared clonotypes between healthy human individuals. Clones were read by immunoSEQ multiplex PCR, and TCRdb kept only the in-frame ones, dropping some. The table includes about 820,000 clones, roughly 92% detected once. Sequenced input: naive CD8+ T cells sorted from blood. These receptor sequences come from a man aged 25-45 years in good health. The CDR3 runs from the conserved cysteine through the conserved F or W. A D gene is named only where the DNA matches it firmly. Clone sizes are given selectively: once, few, many, or a class where the clone is expanded.

V	J	size	D	CDR3	DNA
TRBV5-4	TRBJ1-2	-	-	CASSLPGADGYGYTF	TGTGCCAGCAGCTTGCCGGGGGCGGACGGCTATGGCTACACCTTC
TRBV6-5	TRBJ2-7	-	TRBD2	CASRHGRAYEQYF	TGTGCCAGCAGACACGGGAGGGCCTACGAGCAGTACTTC
TRBV10-2	TRBJ1-5	-	TRBD1	CASRDRGQSNQPQHF	TGCGCCAGCCGGGACAGGGGTCAGAGCAATCAGCCCCAGCATTTT
TRBV28	TRBJ1-5	-	TRBD1	CASRPMGQGFNQPQHF	TGTGCCAGCAGGCCAATGGGACAGGGATTCAATCAGCCCCAGCATTTT
TRBV15	TRBJ1-3	-	-	CATSTQFSGNTIYF	TGTGCCACCAGCACTCAGTTCTCTGGAAACACCATATATTTT
TRBV15	TRBJ2-7	once	TRBD2	CATSSPGTSDYEQYF	TGTGCCACCAGCAGCCCCGGGACTAGCGACTACGAGCAGTACTTC
TRBV2	TRBJ2-1	-	TRBD2	CATISGINEQFF	TGTGCCACCATTAGCGGGATCAATGAGCAGTTCTTC
TRBV27	TRBJ2-7	-	TRBD1	CASSSVGQTYEQYF	TGTGCCAGCAGCTCCGTGGGACAGACTTACGAGCAGTACTTC
TRBV27	TRBJ2-7	-	TRBD2	CASSLAGASGLAGVGEQYF	TGTGCCAGCAGTCTCGCGGGGGCTAGTGGGCTAGCGGGAGTAGGGGAGCAGTACTTC
TRBV20-1	TRBJ2-1	-	-	CSARVVGEQFF	TGCAGTGCTAGAGTTGTGGGTGAGCAGTTCTTC
TRBV6-1	TRBJ2-1	-	-	CASSELLGDTSYNEQFF	TGTGCCAGCAGTGAACTATTGGGTGATACCTCCTACAATGAGCAGTTCTTC
TRBV9	TRBJ2-7	-	-	CASSAVSSPAYEQYF	TGTGCCAGCAGCGCTGTCAGTAGTCCCGCCTACGAGCAGTACTTC
TRBV5-6	TRBJ2-7	-	-	CASSLALAAYEQYF	TGTGCCAGCAGCTTGGCGCTGGCAGCGTACGAGCAGTACTTC
TRBV30	TRBJ2-1	-	TRBD2	CAWTSSGSYEQFF	TGTGCCTGGACCTCTAGCGGGAGCTATGAGCAGTTCTTC
TRBV10-1	TRBJ2-3	-	-	CASSESGDSTDTQYF	TGCGCCAGCAGTGAGTCGGGGGACAGCACAGATACGCAGTATTTT
TRBV28	TRBJ2-7	-	TRBD1	CASSLFGTGSYEQYF	TGTGCCAGCAGTTTATTCGGGACAGGGTCCTACGAGCAGTACTTC
TRBV18	TRBJ2-2	-	TRBD2	CASSLEGLAYNTGELFF	TGTGCCAGCTCTCTCGAGGGACTAGCGTATAACACCGGGGAGCTGTTTTTT
TRBV5-6	TRBJ1-2	-	-	CASSLAQQPAGYGYTF	TGTGCCAGCAGCTTGGCCCAGCAGCCTGCTGGCTATGGCTACACCTTC
TRBV15	TRBJ2-5	-	TRBD1	CATAGFRTGQETQYF	TGTGCCACCGCCGGCTTCAGGACAGGGCAAGAGACCCAGTACTTC
TRBV21-1	TRBJ2-3	-	-	CASSCSGTEISTDTQYF	TGTGCCAGCAGCTGCTCCGGGACAGAGATTAGCACAGATACGCAGTATTTT
TRBV30	TRBJ2-3	-	TRBD2	CAWSGLAGGPFRSDTQYF	TGTGCCTGGAGTGGACTAGCGGGAGGGCCTTTTCGCTCAGATACGCAGTATTTT
TRBV19	TRBJ2-7	-	TRBD1	CATRGTGAYEQYF	TGTGCCACCAGGGGGACAGGAGCCTACGAGCAGTACTTC
TRBV2	TRBJ1-1	once	TRBD1	CASRPTGGNTEAFF	TGTGCCAGCAGACCGACAGGGGGGAACACTGAAGCTTTCTTT
TRBV19	TRBJ2-7	-	-	CATVDGSSNEQYF	TGTGCCACCGTAGACGGGAGTTCGAACGAGCAGTACTTC
TRBV7-9	TRBJ2-1	-	TRBD1	CASSLSGTGDNEQFF	TGTGCCAGCAGCTTATCCGGGACAGGAGACAATGAGCAGTTCTTC
TRBV7-9	TRBJ1-5	once	-	CASSLARDGSNQPQHF	TGTGCCAGCAGCTTAGCGCGGGATGGAAGCAATCAGCCCCAGCATTTT
TRBV11-2	TRBJ2-1	-	TRBD2	CASSLDGLAELPYNEQFF	TGTGCCAGCAGCTTAGATGGACTAGCGGAACTACCCTACAATGAGCAGTTCTTC
TRBV5-5	TRBJ2-1	-	TRBD1	CASSYPQGVNNEQFF	TGTGCCAGCAGCTACCCACAGGGGGTAAACAATGAGCAGTTCTTC
TRBV9	TRBJ2-1	-	TRBD2	CASSQAGVGHNEQFF	TGTGCCAGCAGCCAAGCGGGAGTAGGTCATAATGAGCAGTTCTTC
TRBV15	TRBJ2-5	once	-	CATSSSGETQYF	TGTGCCACCAGCAGTTCAGGGGAGACCCAGTACTTC
TRBV7-3	TRBJ2-7	-	TRBD2	CASSSGLAGDEQYF	TGTGCCAGCAGCTCCGGACTAGCGGGTGATGAGCAGTACTTC
TRBV11-2	TRBJ1-2	-	-	CASSIQNYYGYTF	TGTGCCAGCAGCATTCAGAACTACTATGGCTACACCTTC
TRBV28	TRBJ1-2	-	TRBD1	CASSALTGDNYGYTF	TGTGCCAGCAGTGCCCTTACAGGGGACAACTATGGCTACACCTTC
TRBV19	TRBJ2-3	-	TRBD2	CASSREGGRLAGATDTQYF	TGTGCCAGTAGTAGAGAGGGGGGCCGGCTAGCGGGAGCGACAGATACGCAGTATTTT
TRBV5-1	TRBJ2-7	-	-	CASSLRGISYEQYF	TGCGCCAGCAGCTTGAGGGGGATCTCCTACGAGCAGTACTTC
TRBV29-1	TRBJ2-4	-	-	CSVSGSEAKNIQYF	TGCAGCGTTTCAGGTTCGGAAGCCAAAAACATTCAGTACTTC
TRBV2	TRBJ2-6	-	-	CASSDSRLDTPGANVLTF	TGTGCCAGCAGTGATTCCAGACTCGACACTCCTGGGGCCAACGTCCTGACTTTC
TRBV10-3	TRBJ2-7	-	-	CATTRDSFLEQYF	TGTGCCACCACCCGGGACTCCTTCCTCGAGCAGTACTTC
TRBV7-2	TRBJ1-4	-	-	CASSPGDTGRNEKLFF	TGTGCCAGCAGCCCCGGGGACACAGGGCGCAATGAAAAACTGTTTTTT
TRBV28	TRBJ2-5	-	TRBD1	CASSLQGVEETQYF	TGTGCCAGCAGTTTACAGGGGGTAGAAGAGACCCAGTACTTC
TRBV5-4	TRBJ2-1	-	TRBD2	CASSPGLAGGGNEQFF	TGTGCCAGCAGCCCCGGACTAGCGGGAGGTGGCAATGAGCAGTTCTTC
TRBV28	TRBJ2-7	-	-	CASTPPGDRTYEQYF	TGTGCCAGCACCCCCCCGGGAGACAGAACCTACGAGCAGTACTTC
TRBV4-3	TRBJ2-1	-	-	CASSQTRDPYNEQFF	TGCGCCAGCAGCCAGACGAGGGATCCCTACAATGAGCAGTTCTTC
TRBV6-5	TRBJ1-5	-	-	CASSYGQGGNQPQHF	TGTGCCAGCAGTTACGGCCAGGGAGGCAATCAGCCCCAGCATTTT
TRBV5-8	TRBJ2-7	-	TRBD1	CASSSYRDRVFEGSYEQYF	TGTGCCAGCAGCTCTTACCGGGACAGGGTTTTTGAAGGCTCCTACGAGCAGTACTTC
TRBV29-1	TRBJ2-3	once	TRBD2	CSVNERESTDTQYF	TGCAGCGTTAACGAGCGGGAGAGCACAGATACGCAGTATTTT
TRBV5-1	TRBJ1-2	-	TRBD1	CASSLEMTGRDYGYTF	TGCGCCAGCAGCTTGGAAATGACAGGGAGGGACTATGGCTACACCTTC
TRBV28	TRBJ1-5	-	TRBD1	CASRDRRYQPQHF	TGTGCCAGCAGGGACAGGCGGTACCAGCCCCAGCATTTT
TRBV10-3	TRBJ2-7	-	-	CAINPGHSYEQYF	TGTGCCATCAATCCGGGCCACTCCTACGAGCAGTACTTC
TRBV15	TRBJ2-1	-	-	CATSRGDSNEQFF	TGTGCCACCAGCAGGGGGGACTCAAATGAGCAGTTCTTC
TRBV11-2	TRBJ2-2	-	-	CASSLIGLRGFGELFF	TGTGCCAGCAGCTTAATAGGTTTACGTGGCTTTGGGGAGCTGTTTTTT